The 32 T cell receptor beta chains below all came from one sample that was sequenced in a study of OX40 agonist ivuxolimab in advanced cancers. Some clones are missing from TCRdb's copy, which holds only in-frame ones; the method was immunoSEQ multiplex PCR. The sample includes over 20,000 clones, approximately 80% of them seen just once. The sample here was CD4+ or CD8+ T cells sorted from blood, taken in a trial of the OX40 agonist ivuxolimab. These receptor sequences come from an adult with an advanced solid tumor such as melanoma, head and neck, liver or kidney cancer.

CDR3 nucleotide sequence: TGTGCCAGTAGTATAGATCAGGAGACTCCGAACACCGGGGAGCTGTTTTTT. Protein product: CASSIDQETPNTGELFF. The chain links TRBV19 to TRBJ2-2; D is uncertain. The germline V and J ends were trimmed by 0 bases and 0 bases, with 11 bases remaining between them. This CDR3 spans 17 amino acids. Germline V lookup: CDR1 LNHDA, CDR2 SQIVND (reference sequence).

As for this clone: At one boundary the junction diverges from the germline segment, which might be a read error. This chain joins TRBV15 and TRBJ1-2; D ambiguous. CDR3 size: 15 residues. Germline lookup yields CDR1 LNHNV and CDR2 YYDKDF (reference sequence). The DNA of the CDR3 is TGTGACACCAGCAGAGGGCAACAGCGCGGAGAGCGATACACCTTC. It yields the protein CDTSRGQQRGERYTF.

This chain's CDR3 is CASSPTWYEQYF. The CDR3 nucleotides read TGTGCCAGCAGTCCTACCTGGTACGAGCAGTACTTC. The chain combines TRBV7-9 with TRBJ2-7; D unclear. Germline V lookup: CDR1 SEHNR, CDR2 FQNEAQ (reference sequence). The CDR3 is 12 amino acids. V was clipped by 6 bases and J by 4 bases, with 10 bases between them.

The gene calls are TRBV19 and TRBJ2-1; perhaps TRBD1 as D (6 bases). Germline loops: CDR1 LNHDA, CDR2 SQIVND (reference sequence). V lost 3 bases and J 2 bases, leaving 8 bases between the germline ends. The CDR3 length is 14 residues. CDR3 coding DNA: TGTGCCAGTAGTATCCGGGACACCTACAATGAGCAGTTCTTC. Residues: CASSIRDTYNEQFF.

This clone was seen only once. The J gene is TRBJ2-3, the V gene TRBV11-2, with D possibly TRBD1 on 5 matching bases. The germline V gene has CDR1 SGHAT and CDR2 FQNNGV. This CDR3 has 15 amino acids. The V end lost 8 bases, the J end lost 3 bases, and 18 bases lay between the germline ends. The CDR3 bases are TGTGCCAGCCCCGACGGCAGGGCTTGGACAGATACGCAGTATTTT. Protein sequence: CASPDGRAWTDTQYF. The full variable domain, in which reference TRBV11-2 and TRBJ2-3 provide the parts outside the CDR3, is EAGVAQSPRYKIIEKRQSVAFWCNPISGHATLYWYQQILGQGPKLLIQFQNNGVVDDSQLPKDRFSAERLKGVDSTLKIQPAKLEDSAVYLCASPDGRAWTDTQYFGPGTRLTVL.

The chain joins TRBV19 to TRBJ2-7; 9 bases are shared with TRBD1. The CDR3 is 12 amino acids. The junction had 2 bases not matched to a gene; V was cut back by 5 bases and J by 6 bases. Germline V gives CDR1 LNHDA, CDR2 SQIVND (reference sequence). CDR3 bases: TGTGCCAGTAGTGGGACAGGGATCGAGCAGTACTTC. The encoded protein is CASSGTGIEQYF. Full variable domain (remainder filled in from reference TRBV19 and TRBJ2-7): DGGITQSPKYLFRKEGQNVTLSCEQNLNHDAMYWYRQDPGQGLRLIYYSQIVNDFQKGDIAEGYSVSREKKESFPLTVTSAQKNPTAFYLCASSGTGIEQYFGPGTRLTVT.

The chain combines TRBV9 with TRBJ2-7; 10 bases fit TRBD1. V lost 0 bases to trimming and J lost 4 bases; unmatched junction nucleotides: 1. The CDR3 sequence is 14 residues long. From germline, CDR1 is SGDLS and CDR2 YYNGEE. The CDR3 sequence is CASSVGDRGYEQYF. In DNA, the CDR3 is TGTGCCAGCAGCGTAGGGGACAGGGGTTACGAGCAGTACTTC.

The chain couples TRBV2 to TRBJ2-1; D gene uncertain. The CDR3 is 14 residues long. The ends were cut back, 2 bases at V and 8 bases at J, with 13 bases in the middle. CDR1 is SNHLY and CDR2 is FYNNEI in the germline V gene. CDR3 region: CASSEFPVRDEQFF. For the CDR3, the DNA is TGTGCCAGCAGTGAATTTCCCGTCCGCGATGAGCAGTTCTTC.

This sequence joins TRBV25-1 and TRBJ2-7, with 7 bases aligning to TRBD1. Germline V gene data show CDR1 as MGHDK and CDR2 as SYGVNS. The CDR3 length is 12 residues. After removal of 5 bases from V and 7 bases from J, the junction contained 5 bases not matched to a gene. This chain's CDR3 is CASSRDRREQYF. CDR3 DNA: TGTGCCAGCAGTAGGGACAGACGGGAGCAGTACTTC.

J is TRBJ2-4 and V is TRBV4-2; TRBD2 matches at 7 bases. J gave up 11 bases and V 1 base, and 2 bases lay outside the gene matches. The CDR3 totals 12 residues. Germline CDR1 and CDR2: LGHNA and YNFKEQ. CDR3 bases: TGTGCCAGCAGCCAAGGGGGAGGGGTTCAGTACTTC. It is translated as CASSQGGGVQYF.

This sequence joins TRBV18 and TRBJ1-1, with 8 bases aligning to TRBD1. CDR3 size: 16 residues. The trim removed 0 bases at V and 1 base at J, leaving 4 bases unmatched. CDR1 KGHSH and CDR2 LQKENI come from the germline V gene. CDR3 DNA: TGTGCCAGCTCACCACCGGCGGACAGGGAGAACACTGAAGCTTTCTTT. Translation gives CASSPPADRENTEAFF.

This clone was seen more than once but under ten times. This chain links TRBV27 with TRBJ2-5; perhaps TRBD2 as D (5 bases). Trimming took off 0 bases at V and 7 bases at J, with 12 bases between the two ends. In germline, CDR1 is MNHEY, CDR2 SMNVEV (reference sequence). CDR3 length: 14 residues. DNA of the CDR3: TGTGCCAGCAGTTTATCCGGACTGCGTGGGACCCAGTACTTC. It specifies CASSLSGLRGTQYF.

The V gene is TRBV27, the J gene TRBJ1-6, with unresolved D. The CDR3 runs 13 residues. Per the germline V gene, CDR1 is MNHEY and CDR2 is SMNVEV (reference sequence). Trimming removed 3 bases from V and 10 bases from J, with 10 bases in between. CDR3 bases: TGTGCCAGCAGTTTCCTAGGATCCTCACCCCTCCACTTT. Encoded protein: CASSFLGSSPLHF.

The CDR3 DNA sequence: TGCGCCAGCAGCCAAGATGGCGGGGACTGGGAGACCCAGTACTTC. As protein: CASSQDGGDWETQYF. V usage is TRBV4-3 and J usage is TRBJ2-5, with a weak D call TRBD2 (6 bases). This CDR3 has 15 amino acids. From germline, CDR1 is LGHNA and CDR2 YSLEER. V was shortened by 0 bases and J by 5 bases, with 13 bases between the two germline ends.

The rearrangement links TRBV7-2 to TRBJ2-1; 10 bases map to TRBD2. V trimming: 1 base; J trimming: 3 bases; junction bases outside the gene matches: 9. CDR1 is SGHTA, CDR2 FQGNSA, per germline. The CDR3 loop spans 18 amino acids. The CDR3 here is CASSLGLRLAGGYNEQFF. DNA for the CDR3: TGTGCCAGCAGCTTAGGTTTAAGATTAGCGGGGGGCTACAATGAGCAGTTCTTC. The full variable domain, its missing parts supplied by reference TRBV7-2 and TRBJ2-1, is GAGVSQSPSNKVTEKGKDVELRCDPISGHTALYWYRQSLGQGLEFLIYFQGNSAPDKSGLPSDRFSAERTGGSVSTLTIQRTQQEDSAVYLCASSLGLRLAGGYNEQFFGPGTRLTVL.

V gene TRBV9 combines with J gene TRBJ1-3; D is perhaps TRBD1 (5 bases). The V end lost 0 bases, the J end lost 0 bases, and 7 bases lay between the germline ends. This CDR3 has 15 residues. CDR1 and CDR2 (germline): SGDLS, YYNGEE. The CDR3 reads CASSVEGSSGNTIYF. The CDR3 DNA reads as TGTGCCAGCAGCGTAGAGGGGAGCTCTGGAAACACCATATATTTT.

V is TRBV6-5 and J is TRBJ2-1; 8 bases agree with TRBD2. The J segment lost 1 base and the V segment lost 5 bases, leaving 4 bases of the junction unmatched. Looked up from germline, CDR1 is MNHEY and CDR2 is SVGAGI. The CDR3 contains 15 residues. This chain's CDR3 is CASSPTSGSYNEQFF. CDR3 DNA sequence: TGTGCCAGCAGTCCCACTAGCGGTTCCTACAATGAGCAGTTCTTC.

The CDR3 is CASSLARPPTDTQYF. As DNA, the CDR3 is TGTGCCAGCAGCTTAGCGCGGCCCCCCACAGATACGCAGTATTTT. The J gene is TRBJ2-3, the V gene TRBV11-3; no reliable D call. V was trimmed by 1 base and J by 2 bases, leaving 10 bases between them. Germline V CDR1 and CDR2: SGHNT, YENEEA. There are 15 residues in the CDR3. The full variable domain, completed using reference TRBV11-3 and TRBJ2-3, is EAGVVQSPRYKIIEKKQPVAFWCNPISGHNTLYWYLQNLGQGPELLIRYENEEAVDDSQLPKDRFSAERLKGVDSTLKIQPAELGDSAVYLCASSLARPPTDTQYFGPGTRLTVL.

This clone was observed once. The chain links TRBV13 to TRBJ2-7; D call uncertain. The V gene's germline CDR1 is PRHDT and CDR2 FYEKMQ (reference sequence). There are 12 residues in the CDR3. V shed 0 bases and J shed 5 bases, with 5 bases lying between them. CDR3: CASSLGGNEQYF. CDR3 coding DNA: TGTGCCAGCAGCTTAGGGGGAAACGAGCAGTACTTC.

The rearrangement links TRBV9 to TRBJ2-1; TRBD2 matches at 12 bases. The germline V gene encodes CDR1 SGDLS and CDR2 YYNGEE. The CDR3 contains 20 residues. V lost 4 bases, J lost 7 bases, and 21 bases stayed unmatched. The CDR3 nucleotides are TGTGCCAGCAGCCCATCGACAAGACTAGCGGGGGCGGGGCGCACAAATGAGCAGTTCTTC. This codes for CASSPSTRLAGAGRTNEQFF.

J is TRBJ1-5 and V is TRBV2, with D maybe TRBD1 (5 bases). The CDR3 runs to 13 residues. Germline V gene sequence: CDR1 SNHLY, CDR2 FYNNEI. The germline V and J ends were trimmed by 2 bases and 7 bases, with 9 bases remaining between them. The CDR3 protein is CASSEQGEQPQHF. In DNA form, the CDR3 reads TGTGCCAGCAGTGAACAGGGCGAACAGCCCCAGCATTTT.

The chain joins TRBV9 to TRBJ2-7; TRBD2 aligns across 7 bases. J was trimmed by 3 bases and V by 0 bases; bases with no gene match: 6. Germline V CDR1 and CDR2: SGDLS, YYNGEE. The CDR3 has 15 amino acids. CDR3: CASSVGAAGVYEQYF. The CDR3 region has the DNA TGTGCCAGCAGCGTAGGAGCTGCGGGAGTCTACGAGCAGTACTTC.

The table lists this clone with a few counts. The chain couples TRBV13 to TRBJ2-7, with TRBD1 matching 9 bases. CDR3 size: 14 residues. CDR1 and CDR2 from the germline V gene are PRHDT and FYEKMQ (reference sequence). The trim removed 5 bases at V and 5 bases at J, leaving 7 bases unmatched. The DNA of the CDR3 is TGTGCCAGCAGCGGGCTGGGACAGGGCGACGAGCAGTACTTC. Its translation: CASSGLGQGDEQYF. Looking up the rest from reference TRBV13 and TRBJ2-7 gives the full variable domain: AAGVIQSPRHLIKEKRETATLKCYPIPRHDTVYWYQQGPGQDPQFLISFYEKMQSDKGSIPDRFSAQQFSDYHSELNMSSLELGDSALYFCASSGLGQGDEQYFGPGTRLTVT.

This clone was counted a single time. The rearrangement links TRBV7-5 to TRBJ2-7; TRBD2, the table's D call, was not compared with the DNA. TRBV7-5 is termed a pseudogene. The CDR3 consists of 13 residues. The CDR3 region is CASSLGARGIEYF. CDR3 in DNA: TGTGCCAGCAGCTTAGGGGCCCGCGGGATTGAGTACTTC.

This clone was picked up many times. V is TRBV25-1 and J is TRBJ1-5; D unclear. CDR3 length equals 11 residues. Germline V gene lookup returns CDR1 MGHDK and CDR2 SYGVNS. Trimming left V 7 bases short and J 7 bases short, with 8 bases between. The CDR3 sequence: CASTRWQPQHF. CDR3 sequence (DNA): TGTGCCAGCACCCGATGGCAGCCCCAGCATTTT.

By sample fraction, this clone is medium-sized (0.01 to 0.1%). The CDR3 DNA is TGTGCCAGCAGCCCGGGAGGCGGTAGCACAGATACGCAGTATTTT. Residues: CASSPGGGSTDTQYF. The V gene is TRBV7-9, the J gene TRBJ2-3; 7 nucleotides align to TRBD2. Germline trimming cut 5 bases from V and 0 bases from J; bases unmatched to any gene: 5. The CDR3 extends over 15 amino acids. Germline V CDR1 and CDR2: SEHNR, FQNEAQ (reference sequence).

The chain recombines TRBV9 with TRBJ2-7, with TRBD2 matching over 11 bases. Germline CDR1 and CDR2: SGDLS and YYNGEE. The CDR3 covers 16 residues. V trimming: 0 bases; J trimming: 7 bases; junction bases outside the gene matches: 9. The CDR3 coding sequence is TGTGCCAGCAGCGTAGGGGTAGCGGGAGGGCGTGAGGAGCAGTACTTC. Amino acid sequence: CASSVGVAGGREEQYF.

The chain couples TRBV7-9 to TRBJ1-2; the D is unclear. Germline assignment: CDR1 SEHNR and CDR2 FQNEAQ (reference sequence). CDR3 size: 14 residues. Deletions cut 5 bases from V and 8 bases from J, with 18 bases between. The DNA for the CDR3 is TGTGCCAGCAGCCAAGATCGAGGGTTTAAGGGCTACACCTTC. Translation: CASSQDRGFKGYTF.

The chain employs TRBV7-9 and TRBJ1-4, with D tentatively TRBD1 (5 bases). The CDR3 is 15 residues long. Germline lookup yields CDR1 SEHNR and CDR2 FQNEAQ (reference sequence). Trimming stripped 5 bases from V and 4 bases from J, with 14 bases between. The DNA for the CDR3 is TGTGCCAGCAGCGCCTCGGGGGAGGTTAATGAAAAACTGTTTTTT. Translated: CASSASGEVNEKLFF. The full variable domain, its missing parts supplied by reference TRBV7-9 and TRBJ1-4, is DTGVSQNPRHKITKRGQNVTFRCDPISEHNRLYWYRQTLGQGPEFLTYFQNEAQLEKSRLLSDRFSAERPKGSFSTLEIQRTEQGDSAMYLCASSASGEVNEKLFFGSGTQLSVL.

This chain joins TRBV9 and TRBJ2-5; 7 bases fit TRBD2. This CDR3 contains 12 residues. Germline V gives CDR1 SGDLS, CDR2 YYNGEE. After removal of 2 bases from V and 5 bases from J, the junction contained 0 bases not matched to a gene. The chain's CDR3 is CASSVGGETQYF. Written as DNA, the CDR3 is TGTGCCAGCAGCGTGGGGGGGGAGACCCAGTACTTC.

The rearrangement uses TRBV13 and TRBJ2-3; a weak D match, TRBD2 (7 bases). In germline, CDR1 is PRHDT, CDR2 FYEKMQ (reference sequence). The CDR3 totals 16 residues. Trimming left V 1 base short and J 1 base short, with 12 bases between. The DNA for the CDR3 is TGTGCCAGCAGCTTAGTGGGGGGGCCGGGCACAGATACGCAGTATTTT. It specifies CASSLVGGPGTDTQYF.

This clone has just a few counts. The rearrangement joins TRBV2 to TRBJ1-5; unclear D gene. Germline V gene data show CDR1 as SNHLY and CDR2 as FYNNEI. CDR3 length equals 13 residues. Trimming removed 6 bases at V and 2 bases at J, with 8 bases between. The CDR3 loop reads CASRDSGNQPQHF. The CDR3 DNA reads as TGTGCCAGCAGGGACTCGGGCAATCAGCCCCAGCATTTT.